Each of the 25 T cell receptor beta chains below was sequenced from the same sample in a study of shared clonotypes between healthy human individuals. This table comes from immunoSEQ multiplex PCR, and its TCRdb copy is limited to in-frame clones, with some not included. Here the sample spans some 1.5 million clones, around 97% being singletons. Sequenced: naive CD4+ T cells sorted from blood. Documented subset: CD45RA+ positively selected. These receptors originate from a man aged 25-40 years in good health.

The chain carries TRBV6-1 and TRBJ1-5, with TRBD1 as a possible D gene (5 bases). The CDR3 has 16 amino acids. V lost 3 bases and J 1 base, leaving 13 bases between the germline ends. Germline CDR1 reads MNHNS; CDR2 reads SASEGT. CDR3 region: CASSDYQGWSNQPQHF. CDR3 DNA: TGTGCCAGCAGTGATTATCAGGGCTGGAGCAATCAGCCCCAGCATTTT.

The chain has TRBV7-9 and TRBJ1-2; 7 bases are shared with TRBD1. Germline values: CDR1 SEHNR, CDR2 FQNEAQ (reference sequence). The V segment lost 4 bases and the J segment 7 bases; nucleotides outside the gene matches: 12. This CDR3 has 15 amino acids. The CDR3, as DNA: TGTGCCAGCAGCTCGCGGGACAGCCACGTGGGTGGCTACACCTTC. Translation gives CASSSRDSHVGGYTF.

The V gene is TRBV5-1, the J gene TRBJ1-5; the D gene is possibly TRBD1 (6 bases). The CDR3 sequence is 15 residues long. Germline V lookup: CDR1 SGHRS, CDR2 YFSETQ. Trimming took off 4 bases at V and 7 bases at J, with 18 bases between the two ends. CDR3: CASSPTGIVSQPQHF. CDR3 nucleotide sequence: TGCGCCAGCAGCCCCACAGGGATTGTTAGCCAGCCCCAGCATTTT.

The chain combines TRBV4-2 with TRBJ1-5; no clear D gene. The germline V and J ends were trimmed by 0 bases and 0 bases, with 6 bases remaining between them. CDR3 size: 15 residues. Germline-derived CDR1 and CDR2 are LGHNA and YNFKEQ. CDR3 in DNA: TGTGCCAGCAGCCAAGACAGGATTAGCAATCAGCCCCAGCATTTT. It encodes CASSQDRISNQPQHF.

The chain has TRBV5-1 and TRBJ2-7; 12 bases line up with TRBD2. This CDR3 has 17 residues. Germline CDR1 reads SGHRS; CDR2 reads YFSETQ. The ends lost 4 bases at V and 0 bases at J; junction bases unmatched: 8. The chain's CDR3 is CASSAGTSGPSSYEQYF. Here the CDR3 DNA reads TGCGCCAGCAGCGCAGGGACTAGCGGGCCAAGCTCCTACGAGCAGTACTTC.

The chain recombines TRBV29-1 with TRBJ2-7; perhaps TRBD2 as D (6 bases). V shed 7 bases and J shed 6 bases, with 19 bases lying between them. The CDR3 is 13 residues long. In germline, CDR1 is SQVTM, CDR2 ANQGSEA. The CDR3 loop reads CSAVPTSTGEQYF. The CDR3 DNA reads as TGCAGCGCTGTCCCGACTAGTACGGGCGAGCAGTACTTC.

The sample holds a few counts of this clone. This rearrangement joins TRBV29-1 to TRBJ1-2; weak D call: TRBD1 (5 bases). Germline-derived CDR1 and CDR2 are SQVTM and ANQGSEA. The CDR3 loop spans 13 amino acids. V lost 1 base to trimming and J lost 4 bases, with 10 bases between them. The CDR3 DNA reads TGCAGCGTTGAAGCGTCAGGGAGCTATGGCTACACCTTC. Its translation: CSVEASGSYGYTF.

With regard to this clone: Other nucleotide sequences in the sample specify the same CDR3. V usage is TRBV5-1 and J usage is TRBJ2-5; 8 nucleotides match TRBD1. The V gene's germline CDR1 is SGHRS and CDR2 YFSETQ. The CDR3 runs 15 residues. V lost 1 base, J lost 2 bases, and 4 bases stayed unmatched. The CDR3 nucleotides read TGCGCCAGCAGCTTGACCGGGACAGGACAAGAGACCCAGTACTTC. Translated, it gives CASSLTGTGQETQYF.

The V and J genes are TRBV30 and TRBJ2-7, with a possible D match to TRBD2 (6 bases). CDR3 length equals 13 residues. Germline CDR1 reads GTSNPN; CDR2 reads SVGIG (reference sequence). The V end lost 8 bases, the J end lost 3 bases, and 17 bases lay between the germline ends. The CDR3 region is CAMDGRGIYEQYF. The CDR3, as DNA: TGTGCCATGGATGGACGGGGGATCTACGAGCAGTACTTC.

As regards this clone: Other DNA sequences within the sample encode an identical CDR3. The chain recombines TRBV18 with TRBJ2-2, with D perhaps matching TRBD2 (6 bases). V lost 3 bases, J lost 5 bases, and 7 bases lay in between. CDR3 size: 13 residues. The V gene's germline CDR1 is KGHSH and CDR2 LQKENI. The CDR3 DNA is TGTGCCAGCTCACCGGCGGGGACCGGGGAGCTGTTTTTT. Translating it yields CASSPAGTGELFF.

This chain joins TRBV5-1 and TRBJ1-2; no reliable D call. The germline V gene has CDR1 SGHRS and CDR2 YFSETQ. The CDR3 has 13 residues. V lost 0 bases to trimming and J lost 4 bases, with 7 bases between them. The CDR3 region is CASSLAQTYGYTF. The CDR3 DNA sequence: TGCGCCAGCAGCTTGGCACAAACCTATGGCTACACCTTC.

V is TRBV10-3 and J is TRBJ2-3, with unresolved D. CDR3 size: 13 residues. Germline CDR1 is ENHRY and CDR2 is SYGVKD. Trimming took off 4 bases at V and 1 base at J, with 6 bases between the two ends. The CDR3 sequence is CAISVDRTDTQYF. In DNA form, the CDR3 reads TGTGCCATCAGTGTCGACCGCACAGATACGCAGTATTTT.

The chain's CDR3 is CASSMAGELFF. CDR3 in DNA: TGTGCCAGCAGTATGGCCGGGGAGCTGTTTTTT. The chain has TRBV6-5 and TRBJ2-2; D gene uncertain. The V gene lost 5 bases and the J gene lost 6 bases, with 4 bases spanning the gap. Germline-derived CDR1 and CDR2 are MNHEY and SVGAGI. This CDR3 contains 11 residues.

The chain joins TRBV7-9 to TRBJ2-1; maybe TRBD2 (5 bases). The CDR3 is 15 residues long. V was pared by 6 bases and J by 2 bases, with 14 bases between. Germline V gene lookup returns CDR1 SEHNR and CDR2 FQNEAQ (reference sequence). The CDR3 sequence is CASSRTHGTYNEQFF. The CDR3 DNA reads TGTGCCAGCAGTAGGACTCACGGGACCTACAATGAGCAGTTCTTC.

This chain links TRBV28 with TRBJ2-2; D tentatively reads TRBD1 or TRBD2 (5 bases each). The CDR3 is 16 amino acids. The V gene's germline CDR1 is MDHEN and CDR2 SYDVKM. The V end lost 3 bases, the J end lost 4 bases, and 15 bases lay between the germline ends. The CDR3 nucleotides are TGTGCCAGCAGTTTGACCGGGACGACGAGCACCGGGGAGCTGTTTTTT. Amino acids: CASSLTGTTSTGELFF.

This chain uses TRBV28 with TRBJ1-4, with no clear D. V lost 7 bases to trimming and J lost 5 bases, with 11 bases between them. The CDR3 sequence is 13 residues long. CDR1 and CDR2 from the germline V gene are MDHEN and SYDVKM. The CDR3 reads CASNYGGNEKLFF. As DNA, the CDR3 is TGTGCCAGCAATTACGGTGGGAATGAAAAACTGTTTTTT.

This clone showed up just once. The V call is TRBV2, the J call TRBJ1-1; D is unresolved. CDR3 length: 12 residues. Trimming stripped 7 bases from V and 2 bases from J, with 8 bases between. Germline values: CDR1 SNHLY, CDR2 FYNNEI. The CDR3 nucleotides are TGTGCCAGCATTTCAGTAAACACTGAAGCTTTCTTT. Amino acids: CASISVNTEAFF. The whole variable domain, filled in from reference TRBV2 and TRBJ1-1, reads EPEVTQTPSHQVTQMGQEVILRCVPISNHLYFYWYRQILGQKVEFLVSFYNNEISEKSEIFDDQFSVERPDGSNFTLKIRSTKLEDSAMYFCASISVNTEAFFGQGTRLTVV.

The genes are TRBV6-6 and TRBJ2-7; D is ambiguous. This CDR3 has 14 residues. V shed 7 bases and J shed 0 bases, with 13 bases lying between them. Germline V lookup: CDR1 MNHNY, CDR2 SVGAGI (reference sequence). CDR3 bases: TGTGCCAGCACAGCGTTGATCAGCTCCTACGAGCAGTACTTC. It codes for CASTALISSYEQYF.

V is TRBV28 and J is TRBJ2-1; D is ambiguous. Germline-derived CDR1 and CDR2 are MDHEN and SYDVKM. This CDR3 spans 15 amino acids. The V gene lost 6 bases and the J gene lost 4 bases, with 16 bases spanning the gap. CDR3 bases: TGTGCCAGCAGCGCACATGGGAATGGATACAATGAGCAGTTCTTC. Translation gives CASSAHGNGYNEQFF. Full variable domain (missing parts from reference TRBV28 and TRBJ2-1): DVKVTQSSRYLVKRTGEKVFLECVQDMDHENMFWYRQDPGLGLRLIYFSYDVKMKEKGDIPEGYSVSREKKERFSLILESASTNQTSMYLCASSAHGNGYNEQFFGPGTRLTVL.

The chain recombines TRBV19 with TRBJ2-1, with 12 bases aligning to TRBD2. The germline gives CDR1 LNHDA, CDR2 SQIVND (reference sequence). The CDR3 totals 17 residues. V dropped 5 bases and J dropped 0; count of bases not matched to a gene: 5. The CDR3 sequence: CASSFLAGGPSYNEQFF. For the CDR3, the DNA is TGTGCCAGTAGTTTTCTAGCGGGAGGGCCCTCCTACAATGAGCAGTTCTTC.

The rearrangement links TRBV29-1 to TRBJ1-4; D is possibly TRBD1 (5 bases). Germline V gives CDR1 SQVTM, CDR2 ANQGSEA. The germline V and J ends were trimmed by 4 bases and 14 bases, with 20 bases remaining between them. The CDR3 is 13 amino acids. The CDR3, as DNA: TGCAGCGTTGTGGATTTGGGGACCGAATCTCTGTTTTTT. Translation: CSVVDLGTESLFF.

This chain connects TRBV4-2 to TRBJ1-5; perhaps TRBD1 as D (5 bases). The V end lost 6 bases, the J end lost 7 bases, and 10 bases lay between the germline ends. The CDR3 runs 12 residues. The germline CDR1 and CDR2 sequences are LGHNA and YNFKEQ. In DNA, the CDR3 is TGTGCCAGCAGTGTATGGGGGCAGCCCCAGCATTTT. Encoded protein: CASSVWGQPQHF.

For the CDR3, the DNA is TGTGCCAGCAGCTTAGGGCAGAGCCGTCCCATTCAGTACTTC. Its translation: CASSLGQSRPIQYF. The chain has TRBV7-2 and TRBJ2-4; D not certain. V was trimmed by 1 base and J by 9 bases, leaving 13 bases between them. CDR3 length: 14 amino acids. From germline, CDR1 is SGHTA and CDR2 FQGNSA. Combining the CDR3 with reference TRBV7-2 and TRBJ2-4 gives the whole variable domain GAGVSQSPSNKVTEKGKDVELRCDPISGHTALYWYRQSLGQGLEFLIYFQGNSAPDKSGLPSDRFSAERTGGSVSTLTIQRTQQEDSAVYLCASSLGQSRPIQYFGAGTRLSVL.

This clone was detected only once. The V gene is TRBV28, the J gene TRBJ1-2, with no clear D. There are 12 residues in the CDR3. The V gene's germline CDR1 is MDHEN and CDR2 SYDVKM. Deletions cut 4 bases from V and 8 bases from J, with 11 bases between. The CDR3 loop reads CASSYSPGGYTF. In DNA, the CDR3 is TGTGCCAGCAGTTACTCTCCCGGCGGCTACACCTTC.

Remarks on this clone: The missing conserved phenylalanine or tryptophan at the end of this CDR3 makes a read error likely. The DNA is left out, because the CDR3 cannot be placed on it with certainty; the CDR3 is given as TCRdb lists it. The rearrangement uses TRBV6-1 and TRBJ2-7; the table gives TRBD2 as D, unverified against the DNA. Termini included, the CDR3 measures 14 amino acids. The germline V gene encodes CDR1 MNHNS and CDR2 SASEGT. The CDR3 region is CASSGSTSGTAQVS.